A selection of T cell receptor beta chains follows, all from one sample in a study of immune cell composition in non-small cell lung cancer. Here immunoSEQ multiplex PCR was the method, and the copy in TCRdb shows in-frame clones only, minus some. The sample contains thousands of clones, just over 70% of which appear only once. Sequences were obtained from non-adjacent lung tissue. The receptors were gathered from a human donor with non-small cell lung cancer. Each CDR3 is given with its conserved first and last residue. Each record gives: V gene, clone size, J gene, D gene, CDR3 DNA, CDR3 protein. The D gene is left open where the match is weak. Clone size is not always given. Where it is, it says once, few, many or a class for expanded clones.

>TRBV5-4|NA|TRBJ2-5|NA
TGTGCCAGCAGCGCCCAGGGTGGCGAGACCCAGTACTTC
CASSAQGGETQYF
>TRBV7-2|NA|TRBJ2-2|NA
TGTGCCAGCAGCGTAAGGAGGGGGGAGCTGTTTTTT
CASSVRRGELFF
>TRBV11-3|NA|TRBJ2-7|NA
TGTGCCAGCAGCTTGCACGGGGGTGAGCAGTACTTC
CASSLHGGEQYF
>TRBV19|NA|TRBJ2-2|NA
TGTGCCAGTAGGCAGGGGCCCGGGGAGCTGTTTTTT
CASRQGPGELFF
>TRBV19|NA|TRBJ2-7|TRBD1
TGTGCCAGTAGTACCAGAGGGACAGTGGGACGCTACGAGCAGTACTTC
CASSTRGTVGRYEQYF
>TRBV2|NA|TRBJ2-7|TRBD2
TGTGCCAGCAGTGAAAGCGGGGGCAGGTACGAGCAGTACTTC
CASSESGGRYEQYF
>TRBV13|NA|TRBJ1-6|NA
TGTGCCAGCAGCTTAGGTAGGGGGTATGGTAATTCACCCCTCCACTTT
CASSLGRGYGNSPLHF
>TRBV30|NA|TRBJ2-3|TRBD1
TGTGCCTGGAGTGGGGACAGCGGCACAGATACGCAGTATTTT
CAWSGDSGTDTQYF
>TRBV6-6|NA|TRBJ2-1|TRBD2
TGTGCCAGCAGTCCGCGACTAGCGGCCTACAATGAGCAGTTCTTC
CASSPRLAAYNEQFF
>TRBV28|NA|TRBJ2-1|TRBD2
TGTGCCAGCAGTTTATCGGCGGGGGTGGCGGGCAATGAGCAGTTCTTC
CASSLSAGVAGNEQFF
>TRBV4-1|NA|TRBJ1-4|NA
TGCGCCAGCAGCCTACAGGTGGGAAATGAAAAACTGTTTTTT
CASSLQVGNEKLFF
>TRBV28|NA|TRBJ1-4|NA
TGTGCCAGCAGTTTAAGCGGGGCGGTTGGGGAAAAACTGTTTTTT
CASSLSGAVGEKLFF
>TRBV5-1|NA|TRBJ1-2|TRBD1
TGCGCCAGCAGCCCTACAGGGGGCGAGGGCTACACCTTC
CASSPTGGEGYTF
>TRBV11-3|NA|TRBJ2-7|TRBD1
TGTGCCAGCAGCTTAGTGTTGTTAAGGGACAGGGCTTACGAGCAGTACTTC
CASSLVLLRDRAYEQYF
>TRBV29-1|NA|TRBJ2-3|NA
TGCAGCGCCGACAGGCCAGGGGGCACAGATACGCAGTATTTT
CSADRPGGTDTQYF
>TRBV18|NA|TRBJ1-1|NA
TGTGCCAGCTCACCACCAGACAGCCTTAACACTGAAGCTTTCTTT
CASSPPDSLNTEAFF
>TRBV18|large|TRBJ1-5|TRBD1
TGTGCCAGCTCACCGGACAGGGGAGGCAATCAGCCCCAGCATTTT
CASSPDRGGNQPQHF
>TRBV5-1|few|TRBJ1-1|NA
TGCGCCAGCAGCTTGGCGGGGACACCCGACACTGAAGCTTTCTTT
CASSLAGTPDTEAFF
>TRBV11-3|NA|TRBJ2-1|NA
TGTGCCAGCAGCTTAGGGACAGCGGGACTTTACAATGAGCAGTTCTTC
CASSLGTAGLYNEQFF
>TRBV18|few|TRBJ2-3|TRBD2
TGTGCCAGCTCACCTCCTAGCGGGGCAGATACGCAGTATTTT
CASSPPSGADTQYF
>TRBV19|NA|TRBJ2-1|TRBD2
TGTGCCAGTAGTATGCTAGCGGTATACAATGAGCAGTTCTTC
CASSMLAVYNEQFF
>TRBV6-5|few|TRBJ2-7|NA
TGTGCCACGCAGGGGAGTCGGTACGAGCAGTACTTC
CATQGSRYEQYF
>TRBV9|NA|TRBJ2-2|NA
TGTGCCAGCAGCGTAGCTACCGGGGAGCTGTTTTTT
CASSVATGELFF
>TRBV14|NA|TRBJ2-2|NA
TGTGCCAGCAGCCAAGATCTGTGGGTAGTTGCGGACTCCTACACCGGGGAGCTGTTTTTT
CASSQDLWVVADSYTGELFF
>TRBV2|few|TRBJ1-5|NA
TGTGCCAGCAGTGAAAACCAGGGGTCTCAGCCCCAGCATTTT
CASSENQGSQPQHF
>TRBV9|few|TRBJ2-7|TRBD1
TGTGCCAGCAGCGTAGCTCAGGGGGTTGGATACGAGCAGTACTTC
CASSVAQGVGYEQYF
>TRBV30|few|TRBJ2-7|TRBD1
TGTGCCTGCAGGGGGCTCAGCTACGAGCAGTACTTC
CACRGLSYEQYF
>TRBV5-4|NA|TRBJ2-3|NA
TGTGCCAGCAACTCGTTTCGGGGAGAGGCAGATACGCAGTATTTT
CASNSFRGEADTQYF
>TRBV6-8|NA|TRBJ2-7|NA
TGTGCCAGCAGTAAAGACAGGCGTGGGACCTACGAGCAGTACTTC
CASSKDRRGTYEQYF
>TRBV5-1|few|TRBJ2-5|TRBD2
TGCGCCAGCAGCTTGGCGGGAGGCGAGACCCAGTACTTC
CASSLAGGETQYF
>TRBV14|NA|TRBJ2-2|TRBD1
TGTGCCAGCAGCCGCCGACAGGGTGGTGGCGGGGAGCTGTTTTTT
CASSRRQGGGGELFF
>TRBV2|NA|TRBJ2-7|TRBD1
TGTGCCAGCAGTCTCCGGGACAGCTCCTACGAGCAGTACTTC
CASSLRDSSYEQYF
>TRBV5-5|once|TRBJ2-7|TRBD2
TGTGCCAGCAGCGGATCTAGCGGGAGGGTATACGAGCAGTACTTC
CASSGSSGRVYEQYF
>TRBV19|NA|TRBJ2-2|NA
TGTGCCAGTAGGGGGCCACTGAACACCGGGGAGCTGTTTTTT
CASRGPLNTGELFF
>TRBV7-8|NA|TRBJ2-7|TRBD2
TGTGCCAGCAGCCCGAGCGGGGCCTCCTACGAGCAGTACTTC
CASSPSGASYEQYF
>TRBV27|NA|TRBJ2-7|TRBD1
TGTGCCAGCAGTTTAGCGGGACAGGGTTACTACGAGCAGTACTTC
CASSLAGQGYYEQYF
>TRBV5-1|few|TRBJ2-7|TRBD1
TGCGCCAGCAGCTCGGACCGGGACAGGCCTTCTCTCGAGCAGTACTTC
CASSSDRDRPSLEQYF
>TRBV5-4|NA|TRBJ2-5|TRBD1
TGTGCCAGCAGGGTAACCGGGACAGGGGGCGGGGAGACCCAGTACTTC
CASRVTGTGGGETQYF
>TRBV30|few|TRBJ1-5|TRBD1
TGTGCCTGGTCTGGTGGGGCAGGGGGTCAACAGCCCCAGCATTTT
CAWSGGAGGQQPQHF
>TRBV19|few|TRBJ1-5|TRBD1
TGTGCCAGTAGCCCAGGGGGAAGCAATCAGCCCCAGCATTTT
CASSPGGSNQPQHF